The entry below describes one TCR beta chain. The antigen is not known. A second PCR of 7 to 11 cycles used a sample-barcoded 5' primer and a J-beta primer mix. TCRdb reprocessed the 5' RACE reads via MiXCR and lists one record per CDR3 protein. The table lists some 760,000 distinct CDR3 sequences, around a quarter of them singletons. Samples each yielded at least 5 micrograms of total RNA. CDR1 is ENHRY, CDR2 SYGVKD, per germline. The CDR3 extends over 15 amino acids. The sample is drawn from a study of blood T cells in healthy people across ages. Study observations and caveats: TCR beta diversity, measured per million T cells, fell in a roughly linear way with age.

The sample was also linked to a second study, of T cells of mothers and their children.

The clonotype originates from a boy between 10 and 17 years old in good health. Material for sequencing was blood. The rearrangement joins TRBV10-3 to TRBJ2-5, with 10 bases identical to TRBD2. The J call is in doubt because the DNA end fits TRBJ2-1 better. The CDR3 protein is CAISASSGRSDEQFF. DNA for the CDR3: TGTGCCATCAGTGCGTCTAGCGGGAGATCGGATGAGCAGTTCTTC.